Shown below are 21 T cell receptor beta chains from a single sample sequenced in a study of T cells after yellow fever vaccination. TCRdb reprocessed the 5' RACE reads with MiXCR, giving one entry per CDR3 protein. The sample includes fewer than 350,000 distinct CDR3 sequences, roughly 3.5% of them seen just once. Sequencing was performed on PBMCs, taken on the day of the yellow fever booster vaccination. Source of these receptors: a man aged 18 to 30 who received the YFV17D yellow fever vaccine.

This clonotype was seen only a few times. The chain has TRBV6-5 and TRBJ2-2; 7 bases are shared with TRBD1. Germline trimming cut 0 bases from V and 1 base from J; bases unmatched to any gene: 20. The length of the CDR3 is 22 residues. Germline loops: CDR1 MNHEY, CDR2 SVGAGI. The CDR3 protein is CASSYSRRFPTQGRWNTGELFF. The CDR3 DNA reads TGTGCCAGCAGTTACTCGAGAAGATTCCCCACACAGGGGCGGTGGAACACCGGGGAGCTGTTTTTT.

This clonotype was seen many times. The chain uses TRBV11-2 and TRBJ2-5, with D maybe TRBD1 (5 bases). The CDR3 loop spans 15 amino acids. Germline values: CDR1 SGHAT, CDR2 FQNNGV. V gave up 5 bases and J gave up 1 base, with 14 bases separating them. CDR3 DNA sequence: TGTGCCAGCAGCGGACGGACACGTAGCCAAGAGACCCAGTACTTC. This gives the protein CASSGRTRSQETQYF.

This clonotype appeared many times. V is TRBV5-1 and J is TRBJ1-1; D uncertain. Trimming removed 6 bases at V and 1 base at J, with 19 bases between. Germline values: CDR1 SGHRS, CDR2 YFSETQ. CDR3 length: 16 amino acids. The CDR3 reads CASTVDGARTNTEAFF. The CDR3 DNA follows: TGCGCCAGCACCGTAGACGGAGCAAGGACGAACACTGAAGCTTTCTTT.

This clonotype was counted at least ten times. The V gene is TRBV5-1, the J gene TRBJ2-2; TRBD1 is a possible D gene (7 bases). The V gene lost 3 bases and the J gene lost 4 bases, with 13 bases spanning the gap. The CDR3 is 15 amino acids. From germline, CDR1 is SGHRS and CDR2 YFSETQ. The CDR3 here is CASSSEGAGTGELFF. Here the CDR3 DNA reads TGCGCCAGCAGCTCGGAGGGGGCAGGCACCGGGGAGCTGTTTTTT.

This clonotype turned up a few times. J is TRBJ1-5 and V is TRBV5-6; D is ambiguous. The V end lost 4 bases, the J end lost 6 bases, and 11 bases lay between the germline ends. CDR3 length: 13 amino acids. Per germline, CDR1 SGHDT and CDR2 YYEEEE. CDR3: CASSIGGGQPQHF. CDR3 nucleotide sequence: TGTGCCAGCAGCATAGGAGGAGGTCAGCCCCAGCATTTT.

This clonotype was recorded a few times. The rearrangement joins TRBV9 to TRBJ2-7; 7 bases fit TRBD1. The germline gives CDR1 SGDLS, CDR2 YYNGEE. The CDR3 has 16 amino acids. V trimming: 0 bases; J trimming: 5 bases; junction bases outside the gene matches: 11. The CDR3 loop reads CASSVVRDSTYHEQYF. The CDR3 nucleotides read TGTGCCAGCAGCGTAGTTCGGGACAGTACCTATCACGAGCAGTACTTC.

This clonotype appeared many times. The chain links TRBV12-3 or TRBV12-4 to TRBJ1-5; D unresolved. The ends were cut back, 3 bases at V and 2 bases at J, with 8 bases in the middle. The CDR3 has 14 amino acids. CDR3 protein: CASSFVTGNQPQHF. DNA of the CDR3: TGTGCCAGCAGTTTTGTGACCGGCAATCAGCCCCAGCATTTT.

This clonotype was observed many times. V gene TRBV27 combines with J gene TRBJ2-1, with 11 bases aligning to TRBD2. V shed 5 bases, J shed 8 bases, and the junction held 8 bases outside the gene matches. The CDR3 is 15 residues long. Germline values: CDR1 MNHEY, CDR2 SMNVEV (reference sequence). The CDR3 sequence is CASSPPGLAGHEQFF. CDR3 bases: TGTGCCAGCAGTCCCCCCGGACTAGCGGGCCATGAGCAGTTCTTC.

The rearrangement uses TRBV3-1 and TRBJ1-1; D gene ambiguous. Between the trimmed V and J ends, which lost 1 base and 0 bases, there was a span of 6 bases. This CDR3 has 14 residues. CDR1 is LGHDT and CDR2 is YNNKEL in the germline V gene (reference sequence). CDR3 nucleotides: TGTGCCAGCAGCCAAGTCAACCTGAACACTGAAGCTTTCTTT. Its protein is CASSQVNLNTEAFF.

At least ten counts were recorded for this clonotype. The rearrangement joins TRBV7-3 to TRBJ2-3, with 11 positions matching TRBD2. The CDR3 spans 15 residues. Unmatched junction bases numbered 7, after V lost 5 bases and J lost 6 bases. The germline CDR1 and CDR2 sequences are SGHTA and FQGTGA. The CDR3 DNA reads as TGTGCCAGCAGCGCGAAGACTAGCGGGGCGGATACGCAGTATTTT. Its protein product is CASSAKTSGADTQYF.

This clonotype was counted only a few times. The chain recombines TRBV24-1 with TRBJ2-3; 10 bases line up with TRBD1. Per the germline V gene, CDR1 is KGHDR and CDR2 is SFDVKD. V lost 9 bases, J lost 4 bases, and 9 bases stayed unmatched. This CDR3 comprises 15 residues. CDR3 in DNA: TGTGCCACCGCGGCGGGACAGGGGAGGTCAGATACGCAGTATTTT. This encodes CATAAGQGRSDTQYF.

This clonotype was counted ten times or more. The chain couples TRBV10-3 to TRBJ2-7, with no clear D. The CDR3 is 13 amino acids. In germline, CDR1 is ENHRY, CDR2 SYGVKD. The V and J ends lost 7 bases and 7 bases respectively, with 17 bases between them. Written as DNA, the CDR3 is TGTGCCATCACCTCCACGCCGGAATCGGAGCAGTACTTC. Its translation: CAITSTPESEQYF.

This clonotype was observed a handful of times. The chain links TRBV6-5 to TRBJ2-7; D is uncertain. V shed 5 bases and J shed 1 base, with 21 bases lying between them. The CDR3 consists of 17 residues. Per the germline V gene, CDR1 is MNHEY and CDR2 is SVGAGI. The CDR3 bases are TGTGCCAGCAGTCTAAACCCCGGGCCGGCAGAATCCTACGAGCAGTACTTC. This translates into CASSLNPGPAESYEQYF.

The J gene is TRBJ1-2, the V gene TRBV3-1; D might be TRBD1 (6 bases). The CDR3 consists of 14 residues. V lost 2 bases, J lost 7 bases, and 14 bases lay in between. Germline V gene data show CDR1 as LGHDT and CDR2 as YNNKEL (reference sequence). Here the CDR3 DNA reads TGTGCCAGCAGCCAATCGGAAGGGGGAAGTGGCTACACCTTC. Amino acid sequence: CASSQSEGGSGYTF.

This clonotype was seen at least ten times. This chain connects TRBV20-1 to TRBJ1-2; 7 bases are a match to TRBD1. There are 15 residues in the CDR3. V lost 0 bases and J lost 2; bases outside the gene matches: 6. The germline CDR1 and CDR2 sequences are DFQATT and SNEGSKA (reference sequence). CDR3 loop: CSARDPMTGNYGYTF. Here the CDR3 DNA reads TGCAGTGCTAGAGACCCTATGACAGGGAACTATGGCTACACCTTC.

This chain connects TRBV12-3 or TRBV12-4 to TRBJ2-5; D may correspond to TRBD1 or TRBD2 (5 bases each). This CDR3 is built from 15 residues. The V and J ends lost 6 bases and 7 bases respectively, with 21 bases between them. The CDR3 here is CASRPAMGPGWTQYF. The CDR3 DNA sequence: TGTGCCAGCAGACCCGCCATGGGGCCGGGGTGGACCCAGTACTTC.

Many counts were recorded for this clonotype. J is TRBJ2-4 and V is TRBV20-1, with D perhaps being TRBD1 or TRBD2 (6 bases each). CDR1 is DFQATT and CDR2 is SNEGSKA in the germline V gene (reference sequence). The CDR3 consists of 13 residues. The germline V and J ends were trimmed by 1 base and 6 bases, with 10 bases remaining between them. This CDR3 reads CSARGGAVNIQYF. CDR3 nucleotide sequence: TGCAGTGCTAGAGGGGGGGCAGTAAACATTCAGTACTTC.

This clonotype appeared many times. V gene TRBV6-1 combines with J gene TRBJ1-2; D uncertain. With 8 bases removed from V and 4 bases from J, the gap between germline ends came to 20 bases. CDR1 is MNHNS, CDR2 SASEGT, per germline. The CDR3 runs 15 residues. The CDR3 is CASRALTGLSYGYTF. The CDR3 coding sequence is TGTGCCAGCCGGGCCCTAACGGGGTTATCCTATGGCTACACCTTC.

This clonotype was picked up many times. The rearrangement uses TRBV4-3 and TRBJ2-2; a possible D gene is TRBD1 (6 bases). Trimming pared 4 bases from V and 0 bases from J, leaving 15 bases between. The germline CDR1 and CDR2 sequences are LGHNA and YSLEER. The CDR3 runs to 17 residues. The DNA for the CDR3 is TGCGCCAGCAGCCGTAATACGGACAGCGCGAACACCGGGGAGCTGTTTTTT. Amino acid sequence: CASSRNTDSANTGELFF.

The gene calls are TRBV5-6 and TRBJ2-5; D is unclear. Germline V gene lookup returns CDR1 SGHDT and CDR2 YYEEEE. The V end was cut by 3 bases, the J end by 5 bases, with 11 bases between. The CDR3 extends over 13 amino acids. In nucleotides, the CDR3 is TGTGCCAGCAGCTCCCGGTTGGAGGAGACCCAGTACTTC. Encoded protein: CASSSRLEETQYF. The entire variable domain, with the rest obtained from reference TRBV5-6 and TRBJ2-5, is as follows: DAGVTQSPTHLIKTRGQQVTLRCSPKSGHDTVSWYQQALGQGPQFIFQYYEEEERQRGNFPDRFSGHQFPNYSSELNVNALLLGDSALYLCASSSRLEETQYFGPGTRLLVL.

This chain uses TRBV6-2 or TRBV6-3 with TRBJ2-6; 8 bases line up with TRBD1. The germline V gene has CDR1 MNHEY and CDR2 SVGEGT. This CDR3 is 18 amino acids long. Trimming cost V 6 bases and J 0 bases; bases outside gene matches: 10. CDR3 nucleotides: TGTGCCAGCAGCACCTACGGACAGGGAAGCTCTGGGGCCAACGTCCTGACTTTC. Amino acid sequence: CASSTYGQGSSGANVLTF.